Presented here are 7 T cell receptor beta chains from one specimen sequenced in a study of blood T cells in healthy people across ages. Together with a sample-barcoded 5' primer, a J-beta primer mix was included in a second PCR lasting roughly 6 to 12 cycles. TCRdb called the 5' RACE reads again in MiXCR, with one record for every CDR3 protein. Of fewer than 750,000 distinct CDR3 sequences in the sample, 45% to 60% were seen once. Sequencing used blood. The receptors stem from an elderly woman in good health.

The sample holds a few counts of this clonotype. DNA of the CDR3: TGTGCCAGTAGTATTTCCGAGACCCAGTACTTC. Amino acid sequence: CASSISETQYF. The V call is TRBV19, the J call TRBJ2-5, with D hard to call. The CDR3 has 11 amino acids. V lost 3 bases and J lost 5, with 4 bases in between. Germline CDR1 reads LNHDA; CDR2 reads SQIVND (reference sequence).

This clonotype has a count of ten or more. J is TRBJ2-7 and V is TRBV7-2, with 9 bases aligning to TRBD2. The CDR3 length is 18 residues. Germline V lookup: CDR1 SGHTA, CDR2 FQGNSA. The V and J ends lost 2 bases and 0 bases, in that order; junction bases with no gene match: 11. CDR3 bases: TGTGCCAGCAGCTTAATACTAGGAGCGGGAGGCGGCTCCTACGAGCAGTACTTC. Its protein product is CASSLILGAGGGSYEQYF. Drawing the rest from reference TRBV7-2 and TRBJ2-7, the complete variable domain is GAGVSQSPSNKVTEKGKDVELRCDPISGHTALYWYRQSLGQGLEFLIYFQGNSAPDKSGLPSDRFSAERTGGSVSTLTIQRTQQEDSAVYLCASSLILGAGGGSYEQYFGPGTRLTVT.

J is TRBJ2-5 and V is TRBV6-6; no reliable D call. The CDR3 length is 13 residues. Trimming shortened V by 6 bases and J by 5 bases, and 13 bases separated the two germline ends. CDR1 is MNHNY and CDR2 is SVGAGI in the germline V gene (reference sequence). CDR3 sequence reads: CASSPPLPETQYF. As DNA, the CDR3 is TGTGCCAGCAGCCCCCCCCTCCCCGAGACCCAGTACTTC.

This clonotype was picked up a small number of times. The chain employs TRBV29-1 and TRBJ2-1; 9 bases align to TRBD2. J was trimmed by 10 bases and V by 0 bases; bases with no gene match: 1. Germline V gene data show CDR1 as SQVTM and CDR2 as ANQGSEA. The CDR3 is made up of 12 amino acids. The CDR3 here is CSVEELAGEQFF. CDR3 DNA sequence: TGCAGCGTTGAAGAGCTAGCGGGGGAGCAGTTCTTC.

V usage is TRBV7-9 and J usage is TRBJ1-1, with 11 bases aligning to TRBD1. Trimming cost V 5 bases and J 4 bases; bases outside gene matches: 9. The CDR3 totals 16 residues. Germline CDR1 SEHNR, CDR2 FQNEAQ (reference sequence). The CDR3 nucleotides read TGTGCCAGCAGCCCAGGACAGGGGGCGCGGAGCACTGAAGCTTTCTTT. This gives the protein CASSPGQGARSTEAFF.

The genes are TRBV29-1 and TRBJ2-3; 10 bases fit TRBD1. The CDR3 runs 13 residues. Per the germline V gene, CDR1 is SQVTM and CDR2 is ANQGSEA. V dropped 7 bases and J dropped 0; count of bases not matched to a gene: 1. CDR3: CSGQGASTDTQYF. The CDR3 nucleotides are TGCAGCGGACAGGGGGCCAGCACAGATACGCAGTATTTT.

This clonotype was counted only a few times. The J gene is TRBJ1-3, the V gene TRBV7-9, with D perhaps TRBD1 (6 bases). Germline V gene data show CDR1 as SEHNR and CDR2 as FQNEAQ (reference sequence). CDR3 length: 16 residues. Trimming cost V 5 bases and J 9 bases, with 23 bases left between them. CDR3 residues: CASSNRDIEGPSTIYF. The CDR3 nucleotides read TGTGCCAGCAGCAATCGGGACATAGAGGGACCCTCCACCATATATTTT.